The rows below give T cell receptor beta chains drawn from one sample of a study of T cell repertoires in cytomegalovirus infection. One entry per CDR3 protein results from TCRdb running MiXCR on the reads. Among 750,000 to 950,000 distinct CDR3 sequences listed, almost 30% were seen once. These receptors have no identified antigens. The specimen comprised cultured CD8+ T cells from PBMCs, sampled from culture after CMV antigen stimulation. Receptors originate from a human donor in good health (CMV status not recorded). Some clones in this sample may be carry-over from other donors' samples. Both conserved end residues are trimmed from each CDR3.

j_gene: TRBJ2-3; v_gene: TRBV2; CDR3aa: ASKGGDTQY
j_gene: TRBJ1-5; v_gene: TRBV6-8; CDR3aa: ASSSSPSNQPQH
j_gene: TRBJ2-2; v_gene: TRBV6-8; CDR3aa: ASSYSTPGRGGTGELF
j_gene: TRBJ2-1; v_gene: TRBV7-9; CDR3aa: ASSLEQGYSSYNEQF
j_gene: TRBJ1-1; v_gene: TRBV7-3; CDR3aa: ASSLTPTGALLNTEAF
j_gene: TRBJ1-3; v_gene: TRBV20-1; CDR3aa: SARTGLGNTIY
j_gene: TRBJ2-2; v_gene: TRBV7-6; CDR3aa: ASSLEAVGELF
j_gene: TRBJ1-5; v_gene: TRBV3-1; CDR3aa: ASSQGGHRRAAPQH
j_gene: TRBJ2-5; v_gene: TRBV12-3/TRBV12-4; CDR3aa: ASSPAVVGLAGETQY
j_gene: TRBJ2-3; v_gene: TRBV14; CDR3aa: ATRPPGHSTDTQY
j_gene: TRBJ1-2; v_gene: TRBV12-3/TRBV12-4; CDR3aa: ASSYPGLYGYT
j_gene: TRBJ2-3; v_gene: TRBV25-1; CDR3aa: ASNYGRTDTQY
j_gene: TRBJ1-2; v_gene: TRBV12-3/TRBV12-4; CDR3aa: ASSFGPLDVRVDGYT
j_gene: TRBJ2-1; v_gene: TRBV11-2; CDR3aa: ASFAQESSSYNEQF